A selection of T cell receptor beta chains follows, all from one sample in a study of blood T cell repertoires in COVID-19. Measured with immunoSEQ multiplex PCR; TCRdb has only the in-frame clones, and not every one. The sample lists some 520,000 clones; roughly 89% were seen once. Specimen: peripheral blood. These receptors all stem from a man between 18 and 35 years old with COVID-19, enrolled during active disease. CDR3s include the opening cysteine and the closing phenylalanine or tryptophan. D genes are given only for firm matches. Part of the rows lack a size; the others show once, few, many or a class for expanded clones.

NA	TRBV2	TRBJ2-2	14	NA	TGTGCCAGCAGGCGCAGGGCCGACACCGGGGAGCTGTTTTTT	CASRRRADTGELFF
NA	TRBV15	TRBJ2-7	13	TRBD1	TGTGCCACCAGCAGAGATCCAGGGGGCGAGCAGTACTTC	CATSRDPGGEQYF
few	TRBV9	TRBJ2-1	13	NA	TGTGCCAGCAGCGTAGAGTCCCAGGGTGAGCAGTTCTTC	CASSVESQGEQFF
once	TRBV29-1	TRBJ2-5	13	TRBD2	TGCAGCGTCCGAGCGGGGGGACAAGAGACCCAGTACTTC	CSVRAGGQETQYF
NA	TRBV6-1	TRBJ1-1	16	TRBD1	TGTGCCAGCAGTGAAGCGCTTTATAGGACAGGCCGAAAAGCTTTCTTT	CASSEALYRTGRKAFF
NA	TRBV2	TRBJ2-3	15	NA	TGTGCCAGCAGTGAAGACAGGCTCAGCACAGATACGCAGTATTTT	CASSEDRLSTDTQYF
few	TRBV28	TRBJ2-7	12	NA	TGTGCCAGCAGTTTAAGCAACTACGAGCAGTACTTC	CASSLSNYEQYF
once	TRBV7-8	TRBJ2-7	13	NA	TGTGCCAGCAGCTCCGACAGTTCCTACGAGCAGTACTTC	CASSSDSSYEQYF
NA	TRBV5-1	TRBJ2-7	13	TRBD1	TGCGCCAGCAGCGGGACAGGGCTCTACGAGCAGTACTTC	CASSGTGLYEQYF
once	TRBV27	TRBJ2-1	15	NA	TGTGCCAGCAGTCTCGGGGGAGAACGAGAAAATGAGCAGTTCTTC	CASSLGGERENEQFF
NA	TRBV6-4	TRBJ2-1	14	TRBD1	TGTGCCAGCAGTGACTCGCACAGGGGGAATGAGCAGTTCTTC	CASSDSHRGNEQFF
NA	TRBV24-1	TRBJ1-5	16	TRBD1	TGTGCCACCAGTGATTCCGGACAGGGAGTCAGGCAGCCCCAGCATTTT	CATSDSGQGVRQPQHF
NA	TRBV3-1/TRBV3-2	TRBJ2-2	16	TRBD1	TGTGCCAGCAGCCACCACGGACAGGGTGAATCCGGGGAGCTGTTTTTT	CASSHHGQGESGELFF
NA	TRBV6-4	TRBJ2-1	16	NA	TGTGCCAGCAGTGACACGTTTGTGAGCTCCTACAATGAGCAGTTCTTC	CASSDTFVSSYNEQFF
NA	TRBV5-1	TRBJ2-1	14	NA	TGCGCCAGCAGCTTGGCAGGATTTCACAATGAGCAGTTCTTC	CASSLAGFHNEQFF
NA	TRBV7-9	TRBJ2-7	14	NA	TGTGCCAGCAGCTCCGGGGTAACCCCCTACGAGCAGTACTTC	CASSSGVTPYEQYF
NA	TRBV27	TRBJ1-5	15	NA	TGTGCCAGCAGAATCACAGGTGATAGCAATCAGCCCCAGCATTTT	CASRITGDSNQPQHF
NA	TRBV10-3	TRBJ2-2	13	NA	TGTGCCATCAGTGGAACAGTGACCGGGGAGCTGTTTTTT	CAISGTVTGELFF
NA	TRBV10-2	TRBJ2-3	15	NA	TGCGCCAGCAGGAAACAGGCTCGACCGACAGATACGCAGTATTTT	CASRKQARPTDTQYF
once	TRBV6-9	TRBJ2-7	15	TRBD2	TGTGCCAGCAGCCAAGAAGGACTAGATGGATACGAGCAGTACTTC	CASSQEGLDGYEQYF
NA	TRBV29-1	TRBJ2-7	12	TRBD2	TGCAGCGTGGGGGGGGATAGGGACGAGCAGTACTTC	CSVGGDRDEQYF
NA	TRBV30	TRBJ2-1	14	TRBD2	TGTGCCTGGAGGGCGGGAGTAGGGCTCAATGAGCAGTTCTTC	CAWRAGVGLNEQFF
once	TRBV21-1	TRBJ2-7	18	NA	TGTGCCAGCAGCAAAACTACCCCCGGGACTAGCGGAGATTACGAGCAGTACTTC	CASSKTTPGTSGDYEQYF
NA	TRBV6-1	TRBJ2-7	15	NA	TGTGCCAGCAGTGAAGCGGAGAGGGCACCCTACGAGCAGTACTTC	CASSEAERAPYEQYF
NA	TRBV7-6	TRBJ1-1	15	NA	TGTGCCAGCAGCCCCCTTCAGGGTTTAATCCCTGAAGCTTTCTTT	CASSPLQGLIPEAFF
NA	TRBV7-9	TRBJ1-1	14	TRBD1	TGTGCCAGCAGCTTTTTAACAGGGGTGAGTGAAGCTTTCTTT	CASSFLTGVSEAFF
NA	TRBV19	TRBJ1-5	16	NA	TGTGCCAGTAGTATTCAGGCGGGCCGGAACAATCAGCCCCAGCATTTT	CASSIQAGRNNQPQHF
NA	TRBV5-4	TRBJ1-1	14	NA	TGTGCCAGCAGCACCCGACAGGCGAACACTGAAGCTTTCTTT	CASSTRQANTEAFF
NA	TRBV29-1	TRBJ2-3	16	NA	TGCAGCGTTGAGGGCCTGGAGGGCCTGGTCACAGATACGCAGTATTTT	CSVEGLEGLVTDTQYF
NA	TRBV5-6	TRBJ2-1	17	TRBD1	TGTGCCAGCAGCATACGGACAGGGGGCCAATCCTACAATGAGCAGTTCTTC	CASSIRTGGQSYNEQFF
NA	TRBV5-6	TRBJ2-3	14	NA	TGTGCCAGCAGCTTGAAGGGGTACCCAGATACGCAGTATTTT	CASSLKGYPDTQYF
NA	TRBV6-7	TRBJ2-5	13	NA	TGTGCCAGCAGTTACCCCAGGGTAAAGACCCAGTACTTC	CASSYPRVKTQYF
NA	TRBV25-1	TRBJ2-7	12	TRBD1	TGTGCCAGCACCTCGGGACAGACCGAGCAGTACTTC	CASTSGQTEQYF
NA	TRBV4-2	TRBJ2-7	17	TRBD2	TGTGCCAGCAGCCAAGAAAGCCTAGCGGGAGGACCCTACGAGCAGTACTTC	CASSQESLAGGPYEQYF
NA	TRBV2	TRBJ2-5	15	NA	TGTGCCAGCAGGAGGGCTTTAGCGGAACAAGAGACCCAGTACTTC	CASRRALAEQETQYF
NA	TRBV11-2	TRBJ1-3	13	NA	TGTGCCAGCAGAGCCCTTTCTGGAAACACCATATATTTT	CASRALSGNTIYF
NA	TRBV11-2	TRBJ2-2	15	TRBD2	TGTGCCAGCAGCTTAGGGACTAGCGCAGTCCGCGAGCTGTTTTTT	CASSLGTSAVRELFF
NA	TRBV9	TRBJ2-2	15	TRBD1	TGTGCCAGCAGCGTAGCCCAGGGGGTAACCGGGGAGCTGTTTTTT	CASSVAQGVTGELFF
NA	TRBV11-3	TRBJ1-5	13	NA	TGTGCCAGCAGCTTAGGACAGAATCAGCCCCAGCATTTT	CASSLGQNQPQHF
NA	TRBV7-9	TRBJ2-3	16	NA	TGTGCCAGCAGCTCGAACCGACAGAACCGCACAGATACGCAGTATTTT	CASSSNRQNRTDTQYF
NA	TRBV15	TRBJ1-4	16	TRBD1	TGTGCCACCACCCGCAGGGGGGCCGCGGCTAATGAAAAACTGTTTTTT	CATTRRGAAANEKLFF
NA	TRBV27	TRBJ2-7	11	NA	TGTGCCAGCAGTTCCATCTACGAGCAGTACTTC	CASSSIYEQYF